The 21 T cell receptor beta chains listed next were all sequenced from one sample in a study of patients and donors after allogeneic stem cell transplantation. TCRdb independently ran MiXCR on the RT-PCR reads; one entry per CDR3 protein. The sample yields some 880,000 distinct CDR3 sequences, more than 15% seen once. The sample consisted of blood, either unsorted or a sorted T cell fraction (not recorded which). Receptors were obtained from a human donor who was either an allogeneic HSCT recipient or a stem cell or donor lymphocyte infusion donor (not recorded which). It is not recorded whose cells these are; they may come from a transplant donor.

This chain uses TRBV18 with TRBJ2-7; D is unresolved. Germline CDR1 is KGHSH and CDR2 is LQKENI. This CDR3 contains 16 residues. The V and J ends lost 1 base and 3 bases respectively, with 16 bases between them. In DNA form, the CDR3 reads TGTGCCAGCTCACCACTAGCAGCTAGATCTATCTACGAGCAGTACTTC. This gives the protein CASSPLAARSIYEQYF.

The table lists this clonotype with many counts. The chain uses TRBV29-1 and TRBJ1-4; 8 nucleotides match TRBD1. The CDR3 loop spans 13 amino acids. CDR1 and CDR2 from the germline V gene are SQVTM and ANQGSEA. V shed 6 bases and J 3 bases; nucleotides not matched to a gene: 3. The CDR3 loop reads CSVLQGANEKLFF. DNA for the CDR3: TGCAGCGTCCTACAGGGGGCTAATGAAAAACTGTTTTTT.

This rearrangement joins TRBV25-1 to TRBJ1-5; 8 bases match TRBD1. Germline CDR1 MGHDK, CDR2 SYGVNS. The CDR3 consists of 11 residues. Unmatched junction bases numbered 2, after V lost 9 bases and J lost 7 bases. This chain's CDR3 is CARDRVQPQHF. The CDR3 DNA reads TGTGCCAGGGACAGGGTGCAGCCCCAGCATTTT. The full variable domain, rest sourced from reference TRBV25-1 and TRBJ1-5, is EADIYQTPRYLVIGTGKKITLECSQTMGHDKMYWYQQDPGMELHLIHYSYGVNSTEKGDLSSESTVSRIRTEHFPLTLESARPSHTSQYLCARDRVQPQHFGDGTRLSIL.

The rearrangement uses TRBV28 and TRBJ2-7; 9 bases align to TRBD1. Germline V gene sequence: CDR1 MDHEN, CDR2 SYDVKM. J lost 6 bases, V lost 6 bases, and 12 bases had no gene match. The CDR3 length is 15 residues. Written as DNA, the CDR3 is TGTGCCAGCAGATATGGGGGACAGGGATATCTCGAGCAGTACTTC. Translated: CASRYGGQGYLEQYF.

This clonotype showed up just a few times. The CDR3 is CASSSGTSAGELFF. The DNA of the CDR3 is TGTGCCAGCAGTTCTGGGACTAGCGCCGGGGAGCTGTTTTTT. The rearrangement links TRBV6-5 to TRBJ2-2; 10 positions match TRBD2. There are 14 residues in the CDR3. V was clipped by 4 bases and J by 6 bases; unmatched bases: 2. Germline V gene sequence: CDR1 MNHEY, CDR2 SVGAGI.

The V call is TRBV5-8, the J call TRBJ1-4; D is possibly TRBD1 (5 bases). This CDR3 contains 15 residues. V was pared by 6 bases and J by 4 bases, with 16 bases between. The germline gives CDR1 SGHTS, CDR2 YDEGEE. The CDR3 reads CASIKLQGFNEKLFF. The CDR3 coding sequence is TGTGCCAGCATAAAACTTCAGGGATTTAATGAAAAACTGTTTTTT.

This clonotype was seen a handful of times. The chain links TRBV9 to TRBJ1-1, with TRBD1 as a possible D gene (6 bases). Deletions cut 3 bases from V and 1 base from J, with 13 bases between. This CDR3 has 15 residues. Per germline, CDR1 SGDLS and CDR2 YYNGEE. In nucleotides, the CDR3 is TGTGCCAGCAGCGATCGACAGGACCAGAACACTGAAGCTTTCTTT. Translated, it gives CASSDRQDQNTEAFF. Combining the CDR3 with reference TRBV9 and TRBJ1-1 gives the whole variable domain DSGVTQTPKHLITATGQRVTLRCSPRSGDLSVYWYQQSLDQGLQFLIQYYNGEERAKGNILERFSAQQFPDLHSELNLSSLELGDSALYFCASSDRQDQNTEAFFGQGTRLTVV.

There are many counts of this clonotype. CDR3 amino acids: CASSFGGTPNYGYTF. DNA for the CDR3: TGTGCCAGCAGCTTCGGAGGGACACCAAACTATGGCTACACCTTC. The V call is TRBV12-3 or TRBV12-4, the J call TRBJ1-2; possibly TRBD1 for D (6 bases). Trimming left V 6 bases short and J 2 bases short, with 16 bases between. The CDR3 covers 15 residues.

This clonotype was counted between two and nine times. This chain links TRBV12-3 or TRBV12-4 with TRBJ2-3; D perhaps matches TRBD2 (5 bases). Trimming took off 7 bases at V and 0 bases at J, with 17 bases between the two ends. This CDR3 contains 16 residues. The CDR3: CASTVRGKRSTDTQYF. In nucleotides, the CDR3 is TGTGCCAGCACGGTCAGAGGGAAGCGGAGCACAGATACGCAGTATTTT.

The V gene is TRBV20-1, the J gene TRBJ1-6; D perhaps matches TRBD1 (6 bases). The length of the CDR3 is 13 residues. With 0 bases removed from V and 11 bases from J, the gap between germline ends came to 11 bases. Per germline, CDR1 DFQATT and CDR2 SNEGSKA (reference sequence). CDR3: CSARDRGSAPLHF. The CDR3 DNA is TGCAGTGCTAGAGATAGGGGGAGCGCACCCCTCCACTTT.

The chain has TRBV12-3 or TRBV12-4 and TRBJ1-1; tentative D call: TRBD1 (5 bases). V lost 6 bases and J lost 3, with 14 bases in between. This CDR3 contains 14 residues. The CDR3 nucleotides are TGTGCCAGCAGCCGGGGGGTAAGGGACACTGAAGCTTTCTTT. It translates to CASSRGVRDTEAFF.

This clonotype was observed many times. This rearrangement joins TRBV12-3 or TRBV12-4 to TRBJ2-5, with 10 bases aligning to TRBD1. The V and J ends lost 4 bases and 4 bases, in that order; junction bases with no gene match: 6. The CDR3 runs to 15 residues. This CDR3 is CASSWDRGRVETQYF. The CDR3 DNA follows: TGTGCCAGCAGTTGGGACAGGGGTCGTGTAGAGACCCAGTACTTC.

The rearrangement links TRBV5-1 to TRBJ2-2; 8 positions match TRBD1. The germline CDR1 and CDR2 sequences are SGHRS and YFSETQ. V gave up 4 bases and J gave up 5 bases; unmatched junction bases: 7. The length of the CDR3 is 15 residues. CDR3 sequence: CASSGDRRGTGELFF. CDR3 bases: TGCGCCAGCAGCGGGGACAGGAGGGGTACCGGGGAGCTGTTTTTT.

This clonotype was detected a few times. This sequence joins TRBV19 and TRBJ2-3, with D unresolved. The germline V gene has CDR1 LNHDA and CDR2 SQIVND (reference sequence). Trimming took 4 bases from V and 2 from J, leaving 16 bases between them. This CDR3 contains 16 residues. CDR3 region: CASSTTTALVTDTQYF. The DNA for the CDR3 is TGTGCCAGTAGTACCACGACGGCCCTCGTCACAGATACGCAGTATTTT.

This clonotype came up a few times. The chain has TRBV4-3 and TRBJ2-7, with 9 bases lining up with TRBD1. With V trimmed by 3 bases and J by 1 base, 7 bases remained unmatched. CDR1 LGHNA and CDR2 YSLEER come from the germline V gene. The CDR3 has 16 amino acids. The CDR3 region has the DNA TGCGCCAGCAGCCACAGCGGCGGGACAGGGTCCTACGAGCAGTACTTC. Its protein is CASSHSGGTGSYEQYF.

This clonotype was counted ten times or more. This chain uses TRBV9 with TRBJ2-3; possibly TRBD1 for D (5 bases). The CDR3 is 13 amino acids. Trimming shortened V by 6 bases and J by 2 bases, and 10 bases separated the two germline ends. Germline V lookup: CDR1 SGDLS, CDR2 YYNGEE. The CDR3 nucleotides are TGTGCCAGCAACTGGGGCCCCACAGATACGCAGTATTTT. Translated: CASNWGPTDTQYF.

The rearrangement uses TRBV4-1 and TRBJ1-4, with a tentative D call TRBD1 (5 bases). V was trimmed by 8 bases and J by 7 bases, leaving 26 bases between them. This CDR3 comprises 17 residues. CDR1 and CDR2 (germline): MGHRA, YSYEKL. CDR3 sequence: CASCTGTQLSGSEKLFF. In DNA, the CDR3 is TGCGCCAGCTGCACCGGGACCCAACTCAGCGGGAGTGAAAAACTGTTTTTT.

This clonotype was observed a few times. This rearrangement joins TRBV15 to TRBJ2-5; D remains unclear. This CDR3 spans 13 amino acids. The V end lost 2 bases, the J end lost 3 bases, and 7 bases lay between the germline ends. Germline CDR1 is LNHNV and CDR2 is YYDKDF (reference sequence). CDR3 in DNA: TGTGCCACCAGCAGATCTGCAGAAGAGACCCAGTACTTC. Translating it yields CATSRSAEETQYF.

The chain carries TRBV6-2 or TRBV6-3 and TRBJ2-2, with D tentatively TRBD1 (6 bases). There are 14 residues in the CDR3. Trimming took 6 bases from V and 4 from J, leaving 12 bases between them. Germline values: CDR1 MNHEY, CDR2 SVGEGT. CDR3 coding DNA: TGTGCCAGCAGCCCAGGACAGCCCACCGGGGAGCTGTTTTTT. This codes for CASSPGQPTGELFF.

The chain combines TRBV15 with TRBJ2-1; 7 positions agree with TRBD2. This CDR3 spans 16 amino acids. The V gene end was trimmed by 0 bases and the J gene end by 4 bases; junction bases not matched to a gene: 6. Germline V gives CDR1 LNHNV, CDR2 YYDKDF (reference sequence). CDR3 protein: CATSREGSGRYNEQFF. DNA of the CDR3: TGTGCCACCAGCAGAGAGGGTAGCGGGCGGTACAATGAGCAGTTCTTC.

This chain connects TRBV30 to TRBJ2-2; D gene ambiguous. Trimming shortened V by 2 bases and J by 3 bases, and 7 bases separated the two germline ends. The CDR3 consists of 13 residues. Germline CDR1 GTSNPN, CDR2 SVGIG (reference sequence). CDR3 in DNA: TGTGCCTGGAGTCGGAGAGACACCGGGGAGCTGTTTTTT. As protein: CAWSRRDTGELFF.